Listed below are T cell receptor beta chains from one sample, sequenced in a study of control samples from healthy donors and cancer patients. Generated by immunoSEQ multiplex PCR, the TCRdb table keeps only in-frame clones and is missing some. Among under 200,000 clones, 85% to 95% were seen once, and the ten largest hold about 4%. The sample consisted of blood. The receptors shown here come from a woman aged 55-70 years in good health. Each CDR3 is given with its conserved first and last residue. D genes are given only for firm matches. Rows may omit the clone size; those that give it use once, few, many or a size class.

v_call,d_call,clone_size,j_call,cdr3_aa,cdr3_nt
TRBV6-6,.,.,TRBJ2-1,CASSSGLSSWNEQFF,TGTGCCAGCAGTTCGGGGTTAAGCTCGTGGAATGAGCAGTTCTTC
TRBV18,.,.,TRBJ1-1,CASSVLTGIRTEAFF,TGTGCCAGCTCCGTACTTACAGGGATTCGGACTGAAGCTTTCTTT
TRBV6-2/TRBV6-3,.,once,TRBJ1-5,CASSYGGGSGQPQHF,TGTGCCAGCAGTTACGGTGGGGGTAGCGGGCAGCCCCAGCATTTT
TRBV4-1,TRBD2,.,TRBJ2-5,CASSQILAGEETQYF,TGCGCCAGCAGCCAAATACTAGCGGGGGAGGAGACCCAGTACTTC
TRBV15,.,.,TRBJ1-6,CATSRDGARVRGPLHF,TGTGCCACCAGCAGAGATGGTGCAAGGGTCAGAGGACCCCTCCACTTT
TRBV25-1,.,few,TRBJ2-2,CASSDFTGELFF,TGTGCCAGCAGTGATTTCACCGGGGAGCTGTTTTTT
TRBV12-3/TRBV12-4,.,.,TRBJ1-6,CASSFVDSPLHF,TGTGCCAGCAGTTTCGTGGATTCACCCCTCCACTTT
TRBV7-9,TRBD1,.,TRBJ1-3,CASSRTGVPSGNTIYF,TGTGCCAGCAGCCGGACAGGGGTACCCTCTGGAAACACCATATATTTT
TRBV3-1/TRBV3-2,.,once,TRBJ1-2,CASSRGGQVGYTF,TGTGCCAGCAGCCGGGGTGGGCAAGTTGGCTACACCTTC
TRBV11-2,.,.,TRBJ1-1,CASSVRPGTRGSTEAFF,TGTGCCAGCAGCGTTAGGCCCGGGACCAGGGGTTCCACTGAAGCTTTCTTT
TRBV7-2,.,.,TRBJ2-2,CASSIDRGGELFF,TGTGCCAGCAGCATCGACCGCGGCGGGGAGCTGTTTTTT
TRBV6-1,TRBD1,.,TRBJ2-1,CASSDRDRGFF,TGTGCCAGCAGTGATAGGGACAGGGGGTTCTTC
TRBV19,.,.,TRBJ1-4,CASTTGGWTNEKLFF,TGTGCCAGTACAACCGGAGGGTGGACTAATGAAAAACTGTTTTTT
TRBV18,TRBD1,.,TRBJ2-1,CASSPMWTGQGNEQFF,TGTGCCAGCTCTCCCATGTGGACAGGCCAAGGGAATGAGCAGTTCTTC
TRBV5-1,.,.,TRBJ1-6,CASSLWGGRAYNSPLHF,TGCGCCAGCAGCTTGTGGGGTGGCAGGGCTTATAATTCACCCCTCCACTTT
TRBV7-2,.,.,TRBJ2-1,CASSLRTNEQFF,TGTGCCAGCAGCCTTAGGACCAATGAGCAGTTCTTC
TRBV7-2,.,once,TRBJ2-7,CASSLEGTKAYEQYF,TGTGCCAGCAGCTTAGAGGGGACAAAAGCCTACGAGCAGTACTTC
TRBV6-1,TRBD1,.,TRBJ1-3,CASSEGTASGNTIYF,TGTGCCAGCAGTGAGGGGACAGCCTCTGGAAACACCATATATTTT
TRBV6-1,.,few,TRBJ1-5,CASSEGPIYSNQPQHF,TGTGCCAGCAGTGAAGGACCTATCTATAGCAATCAGCCCCAGCATTTT
TRBV6-6,TRBD1,.,TRBJ1-2,CASSSHLGQGDGYTF,TGTGCCAGCTCATCCCACCTTGGGCAGGGGGATGGCTACACCTTC
TRBV5-1,.,once,TRBJ1-2,CASSFFGREHYGYTF,TGCGCCAGCAGCTTCTTTGGCAGGGAACACTATGGCTACACCTTC
TRBV30,.,.,TRBJ2-3,CAWSEPRQGWTIKGNTQYF,TGTGCCTGGAGTGAGCCGCGACAGGGTTGGACTATCAAGGGCAATACGCAGTATTTT
TRBV5-1,.,.,TRBJ1-2,CASSLPRTAGTTNYGYTF,TGCGCCAGCAGCTTGCCGAGGACAGCGGGGACTACTAACTATGGCTACACCTTC
TRBV7-9,TRBD2,.,TRBJ2-5,CASSLRAGVQETQYF,TGTGCCAGCAGCTTGAGAGCGGGGGTACAAGAGACCCAGTACTTC
TRBV11-2,.,.,TRBJ2-2,CASSLGTGELFF,TGTGCCAGCAGCTTAGGTACCGGGGAGCTGTTTTTT
TRBV29-1,.,.,TRBJ2-5,CSVHGTTTGETQYF,TGCAGCGTTCATGGGACCACGACTGGCGAGACCCAGTACTTC
TRBV6-5,.,.,TRBJ1-4,CASSYSAGVVEKLFF,TGTGCCAGCAGTTACTCGGCCGGGGTGGTTGAAAAACTGTTTTTT
TRBV19,.,.,TRBJ1-1,CASSTQGNTEAFF,TGTGCCAGTAGTACCCAGGGGAACACTGAAGCTTTCTTT
TRBV10-3,.,.,TRBJ2-6,CAISETGSGFGANVLTF,TGTGCCATCAGTGAGACAGGGAGTGGCTTTGGGGCCAACGTCCTGACTTTC
TRBV19,.,.,TRBJ1-4,CASSGSGYRSSF,TGTGCCAGTAGTGGATCGGGATATAGGAGTTCTTTT
TRBV9,.,.,TRBJ1-3,CASSVQGIWADSGNTIYF,TGTGCCAGCAGCGTACAGGGTATTTGGGCCGACTCTGGAAACACCATATATTTT
TRBV5-1,.,.,TRBJ2-2,CASSLGLVFLGNGELFF,TGCGCCAGCAGCTTGGGACTAGTTTTTCTCGGAAACGGGGAGCTGTTTTTT
TRBV19,TRBD1,once,TRBJ2-6,CASSPDPTGAGANVLTF,TGTGCCAGTAGCCCCGACCCGACAGGGGCTGGGGCCAACGTCCTGACTTTC
TRBV4-3,.,.,TRBJ1-6,CASSQDRGSSYNSPLHF,TGCGCCAGCAGCCAAGATAGGGGGAGCTCCTATAATTCACCCCTCCACTTT
TRBV27,.,.,TRBJ2-5,CASKETSGTQYF,TGTGCCAGCAAGGAGACGTCAGGGACCCAGTACTTC
TRBV19,.,.,TRBJ2-1,CASSIYLREFGQFF,TGTGCCAGTAGTATTTATCTGCGGGAATTCGGGCAGTTCTTC
TRBV10-3,.,.,TRBJ2-5,CAISESNLQETQYF,TGTGCCATCAGTGAGTCGAACCTCCAAGAGACCCAGTACTTC
TRBV10-3,.,few,TRBJ2-6,CAIRDGRSGANVLTF,TGTGCCATACGGGACGGACGCTCTGGGGCCAACGTCCTGACTTTC
TRBV19,TRBD1,.,TRBJ2-7,CASSSRGRDRGSYEQYF,TGTGCCAGTAGTTCAAGGGGGCGGGACAGGGGTTCCTACGAGCAGTACTTC
TRBV10-3,.,.,TRBJ1-1,CAISETGNTEAFF,TGTGCCATCAGTGAGACAGGGAACACTGAAGCTTTCTTT
TRBV27,.,.,TRBJ2-7,CASSAHVKSSYEQYF,TGTGCCAGCAGTGCACACGTGAAGAGCTCCTACGAGCAGTACTTC
TRBV7-2,.,.,TRBJ2-2,CASSLVRQLAGTGELFF,TGTGCCAGCAGCTTAGTGAGACAGTTGGCGGGCACCGGGGAGCTGTTTTTT
TRBV7-9,.,.,TRBJ1-1,CASSLREDLNTEAFF,TGTGCCAGCAGCTTAAGGGAGGACCTGAACACTGAAGCTTTCTTT